Listed below are T cell receptor beta chains from one sample, sequenced in a study of identical twins. One entry per CDR3 protein results from TCRdb running MiXCR on the 5' RACE reads. Found here are over 600,000 distinct CDR3 sequences, roughly 20% of them singletons; the top ten hold about 4.3%. The same data also contributed to another study, on T cells expressing NK-cell markers.

Sequenced: PBMCs. All receptors come from a woman aged 18-30 years in good health. Each CDR3 is given with its conserved first and last residue. D genes are given only for firm matches. A row's size may be missing; if present it is once, few, many or a size class.

J gene: TRBJ2-1
clone size: many
V gene: TRBV12-3/TRBV12-4
D gene: TRBD2
CDR3 DNA: TGCGCCAGCAGCCAGACTAGCGGGAGATACAATGAGCAGTTCTTC
CDR3 protein: CASSQTSGRYNEQFF

J gene: TRBJ2-7
clone size: NA
V gene: TRBV6-5
D gene: NA
CDR3 DNA: TGTGCCAGCAGTTACCGGCCGTCCTACGAGCAGTACTTC
CDR3 protein: CASSYRPSYEQYF

J gene: TRBJ2-7
clone size: NA
V gene: TRBV9
D gene: NA
CDR3 DNA: TGTGCCAGCAGCCATGCGCCGGGACTCGATACCTACGAGCAGTACTTC
CDR3 protein: CASSHAPGLDTYEQYF

J gene: TRBJ2-7
clone size: NA
V gene: TRBV6-1
D gene: NA
CDR3 DNA: TGTGCCAGCAGTCCGGACTTAGCTGCCGGTAGGATCGAGCAGTACTTC
CDR3 protein: CASSPDLAAGRIEQYF

J gene: TRBJ2-5
clone size: NA
V gene: TRBV11-2
D gene: NA
CDR3 DNA: TGTGCCAGCAGCATCCTAGTTACGGAGACCCAGTGCTTC
CDR3 protein: CASSILVTETQCF

J gene: TRBJ2-3
clone size: few
V gene: TRBV5-1
D gene: NA
CDR3 DNA: TGCGCCAGCAGCTTGGGTAACGGAGGGGGCGCAGATACGCAGTATTTT
CDR3 protein: CASSLGNGGGADTQYF

J gene: TRBJ2-7
clone size: NA
V gene: TRBV20-1
D gene: NA
CDR3 DNA: TGCAGTGCTGATCAGGGCGGGTACGAGCAGTACTTC
CDR3 protein: CSADQGGYEQYF

J gene: TRBJ2-2
clone size: NA
V gene: TRBV10-1
D gene: TRBD2
CDR3 DNA: TGCGCCAGCAGTCCGATGACTAGCGGGACGAACACCGGGGAGCTGTTTTTT
CDR3 protein: CASSPMTSGTNTGELFF

J gene: TRBJ2-3
clone size: few
V gene: TRBV6-5
D gene: NA
CDR3 DNA: TGTGCCAGCAGTTACCAGACCACAGATACGCAGTATTTT
CDR3 protein: CASSYQTTDTQYF

J gene: TRBJ2-3
clone size: few
V gene: TRBV6-5
D gene: TRBD1
CDR3 DNA: TGTGCCAGCAGTTACCAACGGGACAGGGCGAGGACAGATACGCAGTATTTT
CDR3 protein: CASSYQRDRARTDTQYF

J gene: TRBJ2-7
clone size: NA
V gene: TRBV4-1
D gene: NA
CDR3 DNA: TGCGCCAGCAGCGGACCGTCGGCGATTGAGGGGGGACAGAGACCTCTCGAGCAGTACTTC
CDR3 protein: CASSGPSAIEGGQRPLEQYF

J gene: TRBJ2-3
clone size: NA
V gene: TRBV20-1
D gene: TRBD2
CDR3 DNA: TGCAGTGCTAGGGCTCCCGGGACTAGGAGCTGGGATACGCAGTATTTT
CDR3 protein: CSARAPGTRSWDTQYF

J gene: TRBJ2-5
clone size: NA
V gene: TRBV25-1
D gene: NA
CDR3 DNA: TGTGCCAGCAGCCATCTAGCGGCACAGGGGTCCCAGTACTTC
CDR3 protein: CASSHLAAQGSQYF

J gene: TRBJ2-5
clone size: NA
V gene: TRBV12-3/TRBV12-4
D gene: NA
CDR3 DNA: TGTGCCAGCAGTTGGGACGGAGAGACCCAGTACTTC
CDR3 protein: CASSWDGETQYF

J gene: TRBJ2-3
clone size: NA
V gene: TRBV6-1
D gene: NA
CDR3 DNA: TGTGCCAGCAGTCGATCCTGGGGGGATACGCAGTATTTT
CDR3 protein: CASSRSWGDTQYF

J gene: TRBJ2-1
clone size: few
V gene: TRBV20-1
D gene: TRBD2
CDR3 DNA: TGCAGTGCTCCAAGCGGGAGGTTAGGTAATGAGCAGTTCTTC
CDR3 protein: CSAPSGRLGNEQFF